Each of the 30 T cell receptor beta chains below was sequenced from the same sample in a study of blood T cells in healthy people across ages. A second roughly 6 to 12 cycle PCR used barcoded and J-beta primers. TCRdb analysed the 5' RACE reads with MiXCR anew, one entry per CDR3 protein. Here the sample spans 1.5 million to 2 million distinct CDR3 sequences, around 50% being singletons. What was sequenced was blood. These receptors originate from a middle-aged woman in good health.

The V call is TRBV7-9, the J call TRBJ2-5; 9 positions agree with TRBD2. Germline CDR1 SEHNR, CDR2 FQNEAQ (reference sequence). V trimming: 1 base; J trimming: 2 bases; junction bases outside the gene matches: 5. The CDR3 has 16 residues. The DNA for the CDR3 is TGTGCCAGCAGCTTAGGCGATAGCGGGAGACAAGAGACCCAGTACTTC. This sequence encodes CASSLGDSGRQETQYF. Combining the CDR3 with reference TRBV7-9 and TRBJ2-5 gives the whole variable domain DTGVSQNPRHKITKRGQNVTFRCDPISEHNRLYWYRQTLGQGPEFLTYFQNEAQLEKSRLLSDRFSAERPKGSFSTLEIQRTEQGDSAMYLCASSLGDSGRQETQYFGPGTRLLVL.

The chain joins TRBV29-1 to TRBJ2-3; TRBD1 agrees at 8 bases. The V segment lost 8 bases and the J segment 1 base; nucleotides outside the gene matches: 20. CDR1 and CDR2 from the germline V gene are SQVTM and ANQGSEA. The CDR3 covers 18 residues. CDR3 sequence: CSTDRGPQDHHRTDTQYF. The CDR3 region has the DNA TGCAGCACCGACAGGGGTCCCCAGGACCACCACCGCACAGATACGCAGTATTTT.

The gene calls are TRBV7-6 and TRBJ1-1, with D tentatively TRBD1 (6 bases). The CDR3 consists of 17 residues. The germline V gene has CDR1 SGHVS and CDR2 FNYEAQ. The ends were cut back, 0 bases at V and 0 bases at J, with 14 bases in the middle. The CDR3 region has the DNA TGTGCCAGCAGCTTAGCGCTGTGGGGGGACATGAACACTGAAGCTTTCTTT. It yields the protein CASSLALWGDMNTEAFF.

This chain links TRBV20-1 with TRBJ1-5; D not certain. This CDR3 contains 12 residues. Per the germline V gene, CDR1 is DFQATT and CDR2 is SNEGSKA (reference sequence). V was shortened by 2 bases and J by 7 bases, with 9 bases between the two germline ends. CDR3 residues: CSARLSGQPQHF. The DNA of the CDR3 is TGCAGTGCTAGACTTTCCGGGCAGCCCCAGCATTTT.

The sample holds one count of this clonotype. The chain links TRBV20-1 to TRBJ1-1; tentatively, D is TRBD1 (6 bases). The CDR3 consists of 14 residues. Looked up from germline, CDR1 is DFQATT and CDR2 is SNEGSKA (reference sequence). V lost 3 bases, J lost 1 base, and 12 bases lay in between. The CDR3 spells CSASRQAPNTEAFF. In nucleotides, the CDR3 is TGCAGTGCTAGTAGACAGGCCCCGAACACTGAAGCTTTCTTT.

The V gene is TRBV3-1, the J gene TRBJ2-5; perhaps TRBD1 as D (6 bases). Trimming cost V 6 bases and J 5 bases, with 13 bases left between them. The V gene's germline CDR1 is LGHDT and CDR2 YNNKEL (reference sequence). The CDR3 has 13 amino acids. CDR3 DNA: TGTGCCAGCAGTATGGGACAATGGGAGACCCAGTACTTC. Translating gives CASSMGQWETQYF.

This clonotype has more than one count but fewer than ten. The limits of the CDR3 on the DNA are not certain, so only TCRdb's listed CDR3 is given. The genes are TRBV21-1 and TRBJ2-1; the table calls TRBD2, which could not be checked here. TRBV21-1 constitutes a pseudogene. Termini included, the CDR3 measures 16 amino acids. CDR3 amino acids: CASSKFGEGSIDEQFF.

The J gene is TRBJ1-2, the V gene TRBV5-6, with D possibly TRBD1 on 6 matching bases. The germline CDR1 and CDR2 sequences are SGHDT and YYEEEE. CDR3 length equals 16 residues. Trimming took 5 bases from V and 1 from J, leaving 18 bases between them. CDR3 sequence: CASSGQPLGVNYGYTF. The CDR3 DNA reads TGTGCCAGCAGTGGACAGCCCCTGGGGGTTAACTATGGCTACACCTTC.

The chain employs TRBV7-2 and TRBJ2-7; D might be TRBD1 (6 bases). Germline assignment: CDR1 SGHTA and CDR2 FQGNSA. V was shortened by 1 base and J by 2 bases, with 6 bases between the two germline ends. This CDR3 comprises 13 residues. The CDR3 DNA sequence: TGTACCAGCAGCTTAGGGACAGCCTACGAGCAGTACTTC. Encoded protein: CTSSLGTAYEQYF.

This rearrangement joins TRBV6-2 or TRBV6-3 to TRBJ2-1; unclear D gene. CDR3 length: 15 amino acids. Between the trimmed V and J ends, which lost 2 bases and 4 bases, there was a span of 12 bases. Germline V CDR1 and CDR2: MNHEY, SVGEGT. The chain's CDR3 is CASSYATRSYNEQFF. DNA of the CDR3: TGTGCCAGCAGTTACGCCACAAGGTCGTACAATGAGCAGTTCTTC.

This clonotype showed up just a few times. This chain links TRBV24-1 with TRBJ2-5, with 14 bases fitting TRBD2. With V trimmed by 4 bases and J by 5 bases, 8 bases remained unmatched. The germline gives CDR1 KGHDR, CDR2 SFDVKD. CDR3 size: 17 residues. Written as DNA, the CDR3 is TGTGCCACCAGTGAAAAGGGACTAGCGGGGGCTGGGGAGACCCAGTACTTC. It encodes CATSEKGLAGAGETQYF.

The rearrangement joins TRBV5-1 to TRBJ2-7; D not certain. V lost 0 bases, J lost 3 bases, and 7 bases lay in between. This CDR3 contains 13 residues. The V gene's germline CDR1 is SGHRS and CDR2 YFSETQ. The CDR3 DNA reads as TGCGCCAGCAGCTTGGACAAAAGCTACGAGCAGTACTTC. This encodes CASSLDKSYEQYF.

The chain uses TRBV7-9 and TRBJ2-5, with TRBD1 identical over 7 bases. The CDR3 sequence is 17 residues long. Germline CDR1 SEHNR, CDR2 FQNEAQ (reference sequence). Germline trimming cut 3 bases from V and 2 bases from J; bases unmatched to any gene: 12. CDR3 coding DNA: TGTGCCAGCAGCTTCAGTACCGGGACAGCGAAACAAGAGACCCAGTACTTC. Protein: CASSFSTGTAKQETQYF.

V is TRBV5-1 and J is TRBJ2-1; 8 bases are a match to TRBD1. CDR3 size: 12 residues. Germline V CDR1 and CDR2: SGHRS, YFSETQ. V trimming: 4 bases; J trimming: 12 bases; junction bases outside the gene matches: 6. The CDR3, as DNA: TGCGCCAGCAGCAACGGACAGGGAAGGCAGTTCTTC. Its translation is CASSNGQGRQFF.

This clonotype was seen a handful of times. As DNA, the CDR3 is TGCAGTGCCGGGGGCTACAATGAGCAGTACTTC. Residues: CSAGGYNEQYF. The chain employs TRBV20-1 and TRBJ2-5; D might be TRBD1 or TRBD2, each matching 6 bases. The CDR3 is 11 amino acids. V gave up 6 bases and J gave up 11 bases, with 16 bases separating them. CDR1 is DFQATT and CDR2 is SNEGSKA in the germline V gene (reference sequence).

This clonotype has just a few counts. The chain is built from TRBV4-3 and TRBJ2-7, with a weak D call TRBD2 (6 bases). TRBJ2-5 explains the end of the DNA better; the J call may be wrong. Germline CDR1 reads LGHNA; CDR2 reads YSLEER. The CDR3 extends over 17 amino acids. CDR3 DNA sequence: TGCGCCAGCAGCCAAACGACCGGGTCCACCGGGGGAAAGACCCAGTACTTC. It specifies CASSQTTGSTGGKTQYF.

The chain couples TRBV7-2 to TRBJ1-5; D might be TRBD1 (6 bases). This CDR3 has 17 amino acids. V was clipped by 2 bases and J by 2 bases, with 16 bases between them. Germline CDR1 and CDR2: SGHTA and FQGNSA. In nucleotides, the CDR3 is TGTGCCAGCAGCTTATTTCAGGGGCGTTGGGGCAATCAGCCCCAGCATTTT. Encoded protein: CASSLFQGRWGNQPQHF.

This chain's CDR3 is CASSSPGDLSDTQYF. The DNA for the CDR3 is TGTGCCAGCAGTTCCCCTGGGGACCTCTCAGATACGCAGTATTTT. The V and J genes are TRBV6-5 and TRBJ2-3, with D perhaps TRBD1 or TRBD2 (5 bases each). The CDR3 contains 15 residues. Germline V gene data show CDR1 as MNHEY and CDR2 as SVGAGI. Trimming stripped 4 bases from V and 4 bases from J, with 15 bases between.

V usage is TRBV20-1 and J usage is TRBJ2-3, with TRBD2 matching over 10 bases. This CDR3 contains 15 residues. The V and J ends lost 2 bases and 4 bases, in that order; junction bases with no gene match: 6. CDR1 DFQATT and CDR2 SNEGSKA come from the germline V gene (reference sequence). DNA for the CDR3: TGCAGTGCTAGACCGCTAGCGGGGGTAGCAGATACGCAGTATTTT. Translation gives CSARPLAGVADTQYF.

CDR3 residues: CSLTESTDTQYF. Here the CDR3 DNA reads TGCAGCCTTACTGAGAGCACAGATACGCAGTATTTT. The chain links TRBV29-1 to TRBJ2-3; D remains ambiguous. Germline values: CDR1 SQVTM, CDR2 ANQGSEA. Trimming shortened V by 8 bases and J by 0 bases, and 9 bases separated the two germline ends. This CDR3 has 12 amino acids.

The rearrangement uses TRBV2 and TRBJ2-6; TRBD1 agrees at 8 bases. There are 16 residues in the CDR3. Germline V gene data show CDR1 as SNHLY and CDR2 as FYNNEI. V dropped 3 bases and J dropped 3; count of bases not matched to a gene: 4. This CDR3 is CASSEQGARGANVLTF. CDR3 bases: TGTGCCAGCAGTGAGCAGGGGGCGCGTGGGGCCAACGTCCTGACTTTC.

V is TRBV5-8 and J is TRBJ2-5; no firm D call. The CDR3 is 17 residues long. The germline V gene has CDR1 SGHTS and CDR2 YDEGEE. Trimming took off 4 bases at V and 3 bases at J, with 22 bases between the two ends. In nucleotides, the CDR3 is TGTGCCAGCAGCCTCACGTCGGGTTCTGCCCAAAAAGAGACCCAGTACTTC. It yields the protein CASSLTSGSAQKETQYF.

This clonotype was seen only once. The chain combines TRBV19 with TRBJ2-7; 9 positions agree with TRBD1. Germline assignment: CDR1 LNHDA and CDR2 SQIVND (reference sequence). V dropped 5 bases and J dropped 6; count of bases not matched to a gene: 5. This CDR3 has 13 residues. The CDR3 spells CASSDTGGAEQYF. The CDR3 DNA reads as TGTGCCAGTAGTGACACAGGGGGCGCCGAGCAGTACTTC.

This chain links TRBV12-3 or TRBV12-4 with TRBJ2-1; 9 bases match TRBD2. The CDR3 is 15 residues long. J gave up 5 bases and V 2 bases, and 4 bases lay outside the gene matches. The CDR3 region has the DNA TGTGCCAGCAGTTTACTAGCGGGGATTAACAATGAGCAGTTCTTC. It yields the protein CASSLLAGINNEQFF.

The rearrangement links TRBV4-2 to TRBJ1-2, with a weak D call TRBD1 (5 bases). Germline V lookup: CDR1 LGHNA, CDR2 YNFKEQ. The CDR3 extends over 15 amino acids. Between the trimmed V and J ends, which lost 0 bases and 7 bases, there was a span of 15 bases. CDR3 sequence reads: CASSQETAGKGGYTF. DNA for the CDR3: TGTGCCAGCAGCCAAGAAACGGCAGGGAAGGGTGGCTACACCTTC.

The genes are TRBV9 and TRBJ2-3, with TRBD2 as a possible D gene (6 bases). The V end was cut by 4 bases, the J end by 3 bases, with 21 bases between. The CDR3 has 17 amino acids. Germline V lookup: CDR1 SGDLS, CDR2 YYNGEE. The CDR3 reads CASSTRPGLQLTDTQYF. The CDR3 bases are TGTGCCAGCAGCACGAGGCCGGGACTCCAACTAACAGATACGCAGTATTTT.

The chain combines TRBV11-2 with TRBJ2-5; D is perhaps TRBD1 or TRBD2 (6 bases each). The germline V gene encodes CDR1 SGHAT and CDR2 FQNNGV. The ends were cut back, 5 bases at V and 10 bases at J, with 23 bases in the middle. The CDR3 is 15 residues long. In DNA form, the CDR3 reads TGTGCCAGCAGCCCCCGACAGCTCGCAGGGGAGGACCAGTACTTC. Its protein is CASSPRQLAGEDQYF.

The chain joins TRBV19 to TRBJ1-5, with D possibly being TRBD1 (6 bases). This CDR3 is built from 16 residues. Trimming took off 7 bases at V and 1 base at J, with 17 bases between the two ends. CDR1 LNHDA and CDR2 SQIVND come from the germline V gene (reference sequence). The CDR3: CASNERTGQSNQPQHF. CDR3 nucleotide sequence: TGTGCCAGTAACGAGAGAACAGGACAGAGCAATCAGCCCCAGCATTTT. The whole variable domain, filled in from reference TRBV19 and TRBJ1-5, reads DGGITQSPKYLFRKEGQNVTLSCEQNLNHDAMYWYRQDPGQGLRLIYYSQIVNDFQKGDIAEGYSVSREKKESFPLTVTSAQKNPTAFYLCASNERTGQSNQPQHFGDGTRLSIL.

This clonotype was seen many times. The gene calls are TRBV6-2 or TRBV6-3 and TRBJ2-1; D is perhaps TRBD1 or TRBD2 (6 bases each). The CDR3 totals 13 residues. The V gene's germline CDR1 is MNHEY and CDR2 SVGEGT. The V end lost 4 bases, the J end lost 5 bases, and 9 bases lay between the germline ends. The CDR3 region is CASSSGDNNEQFF. The CDR3 nucleotides are TGTGCCAGCAGTTCGGGGGACAACAATGAGCAGTTCTTC.

The V and J genes are TRBV20-1 and TRBJ1-6; tentatively, D is TRBD1 (6 bases). Germline V gene lookup returns CDR1 DFQATT and CDR2 SNEGSKA (reference sequence). V gave up 4 bases and J gave up 8 bases, with 6 bases separating them. The length of the CDR3 is 11 residues. CDR3 sequence: CSANRDSPLHF. The CDR3 DNA follows: TGCAGTGCTAACAGGGATTCACCCCTCCACTTT.